This T cell receptor (beta chain) comes out of a study of blood T cell repertoires in COVID-19. Study information: COVID-19 samples from acute and convalescent phases originated in the United States, Italy and Spain. From T cells, B-cell-depleted T cells, or PBMCs came the material, which was cDNA or gDNA.

This clone appeared a single time. Authors' analysis steps: Reference gene primer amplification in the assay estimated nucleated cell counts. TCRdb keeps only in-frame clones here, not all; method: immunoSEQ multiplex PCR. The V and J calls and clone size come from that table; D and trimming were worked out from the DNA. The table lists fewer than 75,000 clones, roughly 88% of them singletons. CDR3 length: 16 residues. The ends lost 6 bases at V and 7 bases at J; junction bases unmatched: 13. Per the germline V gene, CDR1 is SGHRS and CDR2 is YFSETQ. The specimen was peripheral blood. The chain combines TRBV5-1 with TRBJ2-2; TRBD2 matches at 9 bases. This TCR came from a man between 65 and 80 years old with acute or convalescent COVID-19. CDR3 bases: TGCGCCAGCATCCTCCAACCTAGCGGGGCTCTCGGGGAGCTGTTTTTT. Its protein is CASILQPSGALGELFF.